The present entry profiles one TCR beta chain with its context. Its antigen remains unknown. This record comes from a study of shared clonotypes between healthy human individuals. Libraries were prepared by immunoSEQ multiplex PCR; TCRdb keeps only in-frame clonotypes and omits some of them. The repertoire consists of hundreds of thousands of clones, with 97% occurring once and the leading ten covering 0.057%. Study results and limitations: Of the naive CD4 clonotypes, approximately 5% were shared across a few donors.

This TCR came from a woman aged 25 to 39 in good health. The sample consisted of naive CD4+ T cells sorted from blood. Stated subset: CD45RA+ positively selected.

The CDR3 region has the DNA TGTGCCAGTAGTGCCGGGAGGCTCCAAGAGACCCAGTACTTC. Protein product: CASSAGRLQETQYF. The chain employs TRBV19 and TRBJ2-5; 7 positions agree with TRBD2. With 5 bases clipped from V and 1 base from J, the junction kept 4 bases outside the gene matches. The germline V gene has CDR1 LNHDA and CDR2 SQIVND (reference sequence). This CDR3 is 14 amino acids long. The entire variable domain, with the rest obtained from reference TRBV19 and TRBJ2-5, is as follows: DGGITQSPKYLFRKEGQNVTLSCEQNLNHDAMYWYRQDPGQGLRLIYYSQIVNDFQKGDIAEGYSVSREKKESFPLTVTSAQKNPTAFYLCASSAGRLQETQYFGPGTRLLVL.